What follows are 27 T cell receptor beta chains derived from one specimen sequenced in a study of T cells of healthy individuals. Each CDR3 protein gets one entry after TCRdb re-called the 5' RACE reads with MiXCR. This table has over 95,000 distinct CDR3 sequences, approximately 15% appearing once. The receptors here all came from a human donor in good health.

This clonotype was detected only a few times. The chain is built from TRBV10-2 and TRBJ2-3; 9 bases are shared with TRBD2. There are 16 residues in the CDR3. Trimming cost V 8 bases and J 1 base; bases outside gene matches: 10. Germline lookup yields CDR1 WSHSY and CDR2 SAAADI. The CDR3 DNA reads TGCGCCAGCCTCGCGGGAGGGATGTGGGGCACAGATACGCAGTATTTT. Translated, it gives CASLAGGMWGTDTQYF.

The CDR3 bases are TGTGCCAGCACCCCGACAGTTAGCAATCAGCCCCAGCATTTT. It translates to CASTPTVSNQPQHF. The genes are TRBV6-2 or TRBV6-3 and TRBJ1-5; perhaps TRBD1 as D (5 bases). Germline CDR1 is MNHEY and CDR2 is SVGEGT. V lost 7 bases and J 0 bases, leaving 10 bases between the germline ends. The CDR3 is made up of 14 amino acids.

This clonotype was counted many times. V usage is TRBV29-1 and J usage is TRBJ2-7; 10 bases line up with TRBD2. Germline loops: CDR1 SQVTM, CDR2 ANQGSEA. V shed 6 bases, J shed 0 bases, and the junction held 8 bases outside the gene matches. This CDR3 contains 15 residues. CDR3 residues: CSVRLAGGFSYEQYF. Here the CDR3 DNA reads TGCAGCGTGCGATTAGCGGGAGGATTCTCCTACGAGCAGTACTTC.

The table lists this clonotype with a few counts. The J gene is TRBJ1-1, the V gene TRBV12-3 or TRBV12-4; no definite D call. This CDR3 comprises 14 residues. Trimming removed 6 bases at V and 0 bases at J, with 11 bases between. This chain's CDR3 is CASRHSRLNTEAFF. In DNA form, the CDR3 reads TGTGCCAGCAGACACTCTCGCCTGAACACTGAAGCTTTCTTT.

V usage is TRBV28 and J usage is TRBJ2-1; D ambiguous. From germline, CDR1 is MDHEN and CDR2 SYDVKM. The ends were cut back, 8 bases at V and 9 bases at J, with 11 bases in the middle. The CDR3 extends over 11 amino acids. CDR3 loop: CASWTEREQFF. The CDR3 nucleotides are TGTGCCAGCTGGACGGAGCGTGAGCAGTTCTTC.

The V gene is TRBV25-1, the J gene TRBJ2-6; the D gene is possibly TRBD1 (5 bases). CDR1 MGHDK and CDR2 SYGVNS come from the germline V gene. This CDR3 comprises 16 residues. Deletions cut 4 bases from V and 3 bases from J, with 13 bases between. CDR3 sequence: CASSGAGPLGANVLTF. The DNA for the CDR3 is TGTGCCAGCAGTGGTGCAGGGCCTCTTGGGGCCAACGTCCTGACTTTC.

CDR3 residues: CASSLGGGRRTEAFF. DNA for the CDR3: TGTGCCAGCAGTTTAGGGGGGGGGCGACGAACTGAAGCTTTCTTT. The chain carries TRBV27 and TRBJ1-1, with D possibly matching TRBD1 (6 bases). V lost 2 bases and J lost 5, with 15 bases in between. The CDR3 is made up of 15 amino acids. Germline assignment: CDR1 MNHEY and CDR2 SMNVEV (reference sequence).

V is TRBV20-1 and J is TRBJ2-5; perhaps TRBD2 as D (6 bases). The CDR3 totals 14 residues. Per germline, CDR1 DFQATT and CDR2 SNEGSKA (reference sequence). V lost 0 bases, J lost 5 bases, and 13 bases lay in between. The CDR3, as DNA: TGCAGTGCTAGAGATTACGGGAGTGGGGAGACCCAGTACTTC. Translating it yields CSARDYGSGETQYF.

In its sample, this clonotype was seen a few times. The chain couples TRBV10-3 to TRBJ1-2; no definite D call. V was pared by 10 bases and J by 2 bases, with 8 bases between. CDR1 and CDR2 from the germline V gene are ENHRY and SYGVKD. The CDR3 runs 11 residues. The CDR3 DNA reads TGTGCCACTACCGACAACTATGGCTACACCTTC. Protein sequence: CATTDNYGYTF.

This chain's CDR3 is CASSPGTYYTGELFF. The CDR3 bases are TGTGCCAGCAGCCCCGGGACTTACTACACCGGGGAGCTGTTTTTT. The genes are TRBV7-2 and TRBJ2-2; TRBD2 is a possible D gene (6 bases). The CDR3 is 15 amino acids. Germline V lookup: CDR1 SGHTA, CDR2 FQGNSA. The germline V and J ends were trimmed by 5 bases and 3 bases, with 13 bases remaining between them.

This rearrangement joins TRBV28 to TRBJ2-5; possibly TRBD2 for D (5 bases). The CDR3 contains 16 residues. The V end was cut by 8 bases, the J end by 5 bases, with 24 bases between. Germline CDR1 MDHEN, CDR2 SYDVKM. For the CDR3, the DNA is TGTGCCAGCGCCCCCGGGGTTACCCCGACAAGGGAGACCCAGTACTTC. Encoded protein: CASAPGVTPTRETQYF. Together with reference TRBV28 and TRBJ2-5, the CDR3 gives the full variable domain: DVKVTQSSRYLVKRTGEKVFLECVQDMDHENMFWYRQDPGLGLRLIYFSYDVKMKEKGDIPEGYSVSREKKERFSLILESASTNQTSMYLCASAPGVTPTRETQYFGPGTRLLVL.

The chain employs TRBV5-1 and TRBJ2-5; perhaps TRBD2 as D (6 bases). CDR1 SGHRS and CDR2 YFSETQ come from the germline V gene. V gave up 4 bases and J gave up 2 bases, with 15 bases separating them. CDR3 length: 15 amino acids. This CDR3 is CASSGGSGGQETQYF. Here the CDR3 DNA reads TGCGCCAGCAGCGGAGGGTCCGGGGGACAAGAGACCCAGTACTTC.

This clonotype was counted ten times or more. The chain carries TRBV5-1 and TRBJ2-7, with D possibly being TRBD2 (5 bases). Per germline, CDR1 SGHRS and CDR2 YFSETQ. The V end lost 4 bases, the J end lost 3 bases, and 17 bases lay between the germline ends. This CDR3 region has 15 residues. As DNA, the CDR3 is TGCGCCAGCAGCCCAATGCCGGCAGAGGGCTACGAGCAGTACTTC. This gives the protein CASSPMPAEGYEQYF.

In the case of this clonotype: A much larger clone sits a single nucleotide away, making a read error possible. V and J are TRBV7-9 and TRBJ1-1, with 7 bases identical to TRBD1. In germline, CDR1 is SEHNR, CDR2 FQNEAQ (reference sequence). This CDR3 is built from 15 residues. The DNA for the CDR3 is TGTGCCAGCAGCCTTTGGACAGGCAAGAACACTGAAACTTTCTTT. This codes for CASSLWTGKNTETFF.

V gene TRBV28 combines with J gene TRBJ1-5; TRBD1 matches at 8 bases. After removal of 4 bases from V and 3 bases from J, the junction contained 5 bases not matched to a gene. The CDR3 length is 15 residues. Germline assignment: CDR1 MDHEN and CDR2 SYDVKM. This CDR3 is CASSWGTGPNQPQHF. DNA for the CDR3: TGTGCCAGCAGTTGGGGGACAGGCCCCAATCAGCCCCAGCATTTT.

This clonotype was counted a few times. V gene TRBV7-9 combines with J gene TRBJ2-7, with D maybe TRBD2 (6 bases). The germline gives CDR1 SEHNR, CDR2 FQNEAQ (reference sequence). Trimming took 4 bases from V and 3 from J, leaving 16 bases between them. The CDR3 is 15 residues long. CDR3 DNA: TGTGCCAGCAGCTCGCTCCGGGGCGGGGACTACGAGCAGTACTTC. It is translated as CASSSLRGGDYEQYF.

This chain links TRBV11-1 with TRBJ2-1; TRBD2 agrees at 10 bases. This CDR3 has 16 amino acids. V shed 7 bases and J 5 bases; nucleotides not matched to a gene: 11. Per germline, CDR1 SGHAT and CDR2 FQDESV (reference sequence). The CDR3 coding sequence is TGTGCCAGCAAAGCTCCGGGACTAGCGTCTCACAATGAGCAGTTCTTC. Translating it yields CASKAPGLASHNEQFF.

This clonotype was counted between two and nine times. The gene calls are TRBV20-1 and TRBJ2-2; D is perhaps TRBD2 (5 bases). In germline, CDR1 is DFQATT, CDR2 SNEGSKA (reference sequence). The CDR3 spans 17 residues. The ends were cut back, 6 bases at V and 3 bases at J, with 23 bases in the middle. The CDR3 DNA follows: TGCAGTGCCCAGAGGGATGGGTTCGAGCGGTACACCGGGGAGCTGTTTTTT. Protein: CSAQRDGFERYTGELFF.

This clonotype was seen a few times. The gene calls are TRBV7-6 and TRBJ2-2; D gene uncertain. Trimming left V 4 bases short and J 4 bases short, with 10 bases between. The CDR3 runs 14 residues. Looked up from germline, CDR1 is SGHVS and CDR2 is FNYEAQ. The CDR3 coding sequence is TGTGCCAGCAGCTCGTGGTCGGGCACCGGGGAGCTGTTTTTT. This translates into CASSSWSGTGELFF.

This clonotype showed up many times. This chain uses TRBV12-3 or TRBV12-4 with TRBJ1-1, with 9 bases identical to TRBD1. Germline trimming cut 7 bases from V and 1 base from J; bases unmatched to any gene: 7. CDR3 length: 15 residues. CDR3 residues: CASTDGTGPNTEAFF. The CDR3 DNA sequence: TGTGCCAGCACCGACGGGACAGGGCCGAACACTGAAGCTTTCTTT.

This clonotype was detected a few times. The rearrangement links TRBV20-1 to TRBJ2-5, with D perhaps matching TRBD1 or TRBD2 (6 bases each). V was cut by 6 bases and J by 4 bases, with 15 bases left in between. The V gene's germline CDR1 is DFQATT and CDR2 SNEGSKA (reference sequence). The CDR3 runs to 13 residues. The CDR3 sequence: CSAKRGERETQYF. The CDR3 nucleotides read TGCAGTGCCAAGAGGGGGGAGCGAGAGACCCAGTACTTC.

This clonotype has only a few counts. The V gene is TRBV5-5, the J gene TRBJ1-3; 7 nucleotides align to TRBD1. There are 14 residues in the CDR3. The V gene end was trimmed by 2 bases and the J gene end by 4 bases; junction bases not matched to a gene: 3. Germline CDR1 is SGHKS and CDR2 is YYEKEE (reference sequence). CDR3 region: CASSLQGYGNTIYF. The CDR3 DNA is TGTGCCAGCAGCTTACAGGGGTACGGAAACACCATATATTTT.

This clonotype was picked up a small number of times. The CDR3 nucleotides read TGTGCCAGCAGTGAAGGACTAGCGGGGGCCCAGACCCAGTACTTC. As protein: CASSEGLAGAQTQYF. This chain connects TRBV2 to TRBJ2-5; 12 bases fit TRBD2. The V gene end was trimmed by 1 base and the J gene end by 6 bases; junction bases not matched to a gene: 3. CDR3 size: 15 residues. Germline V gene sequence: CDR1 SNHLY, CDR2 FYNNEI.

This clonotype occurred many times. Here the CDR3 DNA reads TGTGCCAGCAGCACTAGCGGGAGTTTCACCGGGGAGCTGTTTTTT. It codes for CASSTSGSFTGELFF. The chain uses TRBV7-3 and TRBJ2-2; the match to TRBD2 covers 11 bases. J lost 4 bases, V lost 5 bases, and 3 bases had no gene match. Germline lookup yields CDR1 SGHTA and CDR2 FQGTGA. CDR3 length: 15 amino acids.

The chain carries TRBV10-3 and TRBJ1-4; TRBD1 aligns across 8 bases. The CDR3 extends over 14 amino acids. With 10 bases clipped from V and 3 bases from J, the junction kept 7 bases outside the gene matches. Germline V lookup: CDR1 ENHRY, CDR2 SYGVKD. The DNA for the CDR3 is TGTGCCACGAGACCGGGACAGGCTAATGAAAAACTGTTTTTT. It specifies CATRPGQANEKLFF.

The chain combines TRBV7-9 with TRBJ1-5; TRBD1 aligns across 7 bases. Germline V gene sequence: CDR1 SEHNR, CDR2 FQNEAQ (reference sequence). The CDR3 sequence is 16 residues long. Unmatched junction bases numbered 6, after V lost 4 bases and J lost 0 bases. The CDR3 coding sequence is TGTGCCAGCAGCTGGGGGGGGACAGATAGCAATCAGCCCCAGCATTTT. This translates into CASSWGGTDSNQPQHF.

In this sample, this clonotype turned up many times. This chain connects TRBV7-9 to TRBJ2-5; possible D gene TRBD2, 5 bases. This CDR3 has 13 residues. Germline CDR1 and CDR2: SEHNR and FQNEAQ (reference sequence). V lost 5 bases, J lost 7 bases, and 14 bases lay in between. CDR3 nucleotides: TGTGCCAGCAGCAAGGACTGGATGGGGACCCAGTACTTC. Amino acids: CASSKDWMGTQYF.